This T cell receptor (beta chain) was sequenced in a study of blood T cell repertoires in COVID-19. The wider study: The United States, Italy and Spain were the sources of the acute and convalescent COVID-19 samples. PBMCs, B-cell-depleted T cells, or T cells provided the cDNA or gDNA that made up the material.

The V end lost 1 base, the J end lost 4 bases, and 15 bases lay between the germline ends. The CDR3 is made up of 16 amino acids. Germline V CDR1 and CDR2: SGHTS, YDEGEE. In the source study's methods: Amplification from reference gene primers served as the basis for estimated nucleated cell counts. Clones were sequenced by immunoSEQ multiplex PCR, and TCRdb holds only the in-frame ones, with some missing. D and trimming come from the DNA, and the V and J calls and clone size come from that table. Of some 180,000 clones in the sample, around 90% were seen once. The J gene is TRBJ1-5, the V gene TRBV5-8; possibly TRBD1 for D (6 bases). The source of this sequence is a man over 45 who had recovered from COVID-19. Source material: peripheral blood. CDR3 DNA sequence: TGTGCCAGCAGCTTGTCTACGGGACACTCGAATCAGCCCCAGCATTTT. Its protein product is CASSLSTGHSNQPQHF.